The T cell receptor (beta chain) under discussion was sequenced for a study of T cells after posttransplantation cyclophosphamide. This clone was recorded at least ten times. Antigen unknown. Cyclophosphamide on days +3 and +4 followed busulfan-fludarabine conditioning and a marrow graft. Overall study results and limits: Donor-recipient repertoire similarity was low at 1-2 months, rising over year one. TRB overlap between skin or GI tissue T cells and blood was limited. TRB clonality was highly associated with recipient CMV seropositivity and reactivation.

Here immunoSEQ multiplex PCR was the method, and the copy in TCRdb shows in-frame clones only, minus some. The data show thousands of clones, with none appearing a single time. Looked up from germline, CDR1 is SGHRS and CDR2 is YFSETQ. The length of the CDR3 is 16 residues. Losses at the gene ends were 1 base for V and 2 bases for J; bases not matched to a gene: 9. The chain links TRBV5-1 to TRBJ2-7; 7 positions match TRBD1. The TCR comes from a female patient aged 60 to 70 who received an allogeneic stem cell transplant from an unrelated donor, was CMV-positive, and had acute GVHD only. Some T cells may trace back to the graft donor. The starting material was PBMCs, obtained roughly three months after allogeneic stem cell transplant with posttransplant cyclophosphamide. CDR3 nucleotide sequence: TGCGCCAGCAGCTTGAGTGTAGGGGACAGCCCCTACGAGCAGTACTTC. Protein product: CASSLSVGDSPYEQYF.